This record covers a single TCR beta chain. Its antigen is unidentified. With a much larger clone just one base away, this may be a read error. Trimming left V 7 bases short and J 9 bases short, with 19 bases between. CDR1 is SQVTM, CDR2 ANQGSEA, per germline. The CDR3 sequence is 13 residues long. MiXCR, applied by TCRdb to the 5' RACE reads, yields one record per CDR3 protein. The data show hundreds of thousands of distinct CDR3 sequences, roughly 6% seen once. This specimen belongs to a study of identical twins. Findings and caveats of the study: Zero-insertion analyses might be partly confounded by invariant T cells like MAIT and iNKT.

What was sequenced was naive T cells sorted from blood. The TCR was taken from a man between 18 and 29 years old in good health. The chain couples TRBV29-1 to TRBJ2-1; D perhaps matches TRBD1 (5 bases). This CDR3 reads CSAATGSGFEQFF. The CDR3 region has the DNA TGCAGCGCGGCGACCGGCTCAGGGTTTGAGCAGTTCTTC.